This entry concerns a single T cell receptor (beta chain). The antigen it recognizes is unknown. The input lacks base qualities; no much larger clone sits a single base away. Libraries were constructed by 5' RACE. These reads were obtained on an Illumina HiSeq 2500. A second roughly 6 to 12 cycle PCR used a sample-barcoded 5' primer and a J-beta primer mix. A template-switch 5' adaptor carrying 12 random nucleotides introduced a unique molecular identifier onto each TCR beta cDNA molecule. Each sample yielded at least 3 million CDR3-containing paired-end reads. The Mint cDNA synthesis kit, primed by a TRBC-specific oligonucleotide, was used to synthesize first-strand cDNA from all RNA. All cDNA was treated with uracil-DNA glycosylase and then went through a first 18-cycle PCR with the universal primers M1SS and BC2_uni_R. From the authors' description of their analysis: For normalization, 1 million high-quality reads, each with a distinct molecular identifier, were randomly selected from each sample. Instead of being binned into consensus sequences, reads that shared molecular identifiers were thrown out. MiTCR, with a Q25 quality threshold and the strictest error-elimination algorithm, was used for CDR3 identification, clonotype clustering and error correction. A nonparametric unseen species model using Euler transformation provided a lower-bound estimate of total TCR beta diversity. Clones were called with MiXCR by TCRdb after fastp trimmed the public reads at Q25, and only in-frame beta chains were retained. Under each unique CDR3 protein, matching rows form one entry showing the most common genes and DNA. TCRdb, rather than the study authors, made the V and J calls. The sample data list approximately 1,000,000 distinct CDR3 sequences, and more than 30% of these were observed just once. Under 15% of the sample is taken by the ten largest.

This sample is drawn from a study of blood T cells in healthy people across ages (dated by TCRdb to about 2015). Some background on the complete study: Template switching captured roughly one uniquely barcoded TCR beta cDNA molecule per two T cells in model experiments. To avoid experimental bias, donors of different ages were spread randomly across the sequencing lanes. Donors were grouped into four age groups: young (average roughly 17 years), middle-aged (39), aged (around 60) and long-lived (82). Using deep sequencing normalized with unique cDNA molecular identifiers, the study measured how TCR beta repertoire diversity changes with age. Using the same blood draw, the study looked at two additional independent replicas of 1 million unique cDNA reads for two donors, one aged 18 to 30 and the other aged 80 or older. The paper as a whole reports these results and caveats: As age increased, observed TCR beta diversity per million T cells dropped in a roughly linear way, and a significant reduction was already evident by age about 40. Estimates of total diversity from one million sequenced T cells were regarded as lower bounds and underestimates. Because profiling used bulk unsorted PBMCs, naive and antigen-experienced compartments could not be compared conclusively. Donor CMV infection status was unknown, potentially confounding age-related changes in expanded clonotypes. Compared with the aged group, more naive CD4+ T cells, fewer expanded clones and increased TCR diversity were shown by the long-lived group, suggesting age selection. The percentage of naive T cells measured by flow cytometry correlated strongly with observed TCR beta diversity.

From its cysteine to its phenylalanine, the CDR3 spans 15 amino acids. Only the CDR3 part of the read is kept: 45 bases, read in frame from the first base. V is reduced by 5 bases and J by 0 bases, leaving a spacing of 11 bases between them. The germline V gene (reference sequence) supplies CDR1 MNHNY and CDR2 SVGAGI. The 39 donors, aged about 6 to 95 years, were systemically healthy Caucasian individuals from Russia. Approximately 9.3 milliliters of peripheral blood were collected from each donor into EDTA-treated Vacutainer tubes. PBMCs were isolated by Ficoll-Paque density-gradient centrifugation, with at least 7 million obtained per sample. Trizol reagent was used to extract total RNA from PBMCs, with at least 6 micrograms per sample. The percentages of naive CD45RAhigh/CD27high T cells were determined by flow cytometry on a PBMC aliquot from every donor.

Sequencing used blood. This receptor was obtained from a man aged 18 to 30 in good health. Rearrangement joined TRBV6-6 to TRBJ1-5, with no reliable assignment of the D segment. In nucleotide form, the sequence is TGTGCCAGCAGTAACCAAATCACTAGCAATCAGCCCCAGCATTTT. Its protein reads: CASSNQITSNQPQHF.